Listed below are T cell receptor beta chains from one sample, sequenced in a study of T cells and Merkel cell carcinoma outcomes. Data came from immunoSEQ multiplex PCR; TCRdb stores just in-frame clones and leaves some out. This sample yields some 21,000 clones, of which approximately 80% are seen a single time; over 3% belongs to the top ten. Sequences were obtained from tumor tissue from Merkel cell carcinoma. Receptor source: a human donor with Merkel cell carcinoma. CDR3s include the opening cysteine and the closing phenylalanine or tryptophan. A D gene is named only where the DNA matches it firmly. The size entry is marked missing in some rows and otherwise reads once, few, many or a size class.

TRBV29-1	-	TRBD1	TRBJ2-1	CSVAGTGIGNEQFF	TGCAGCGTCGCCGGGACAGGGATTGGTAATGAGCAGTTCTTC
TRBV5-4	-	-	TRBJ1-1	CASSLIGKDTEAFF	TGTGCCAGCAGCTTGATCGGGAAGGACACTGAAGCTTTCTTT
TRBV10-3	-	-	TRBJ2-7	CAISRREFDEQYF	TGTGCCATCAGTAGACGGGAATTTGACGAGCAGTACTTC
TRBV5-6	-	-	TRBJ2-7	CASSSGEQGFYYEQYF	TGTGCCAGCAGCTCAGGGGAACAGGGATTCTACTACGAGCAGTACTTC
TRBV5-3	-	-	TRBJ1-3	CARSPAFSGNTIYF	TGTGCCAGAAGTCCGGCCTTCTCTGGAAACACTATATATTTT
TRBV7-9	-	TRBD1	TRBJ2-1	CASSPGTGGIYNEQFF	TGTGCCAGCAGCCCAGGGACAGGGGGAATATACAATGAGCAGTTCTTC
TRBV30	-	-	TRBJ1-6	CAWSVNVNSPLHF	TGTGCCTGGAGTGTAAACGTTAATTCACCCCTCCACTTT
TRBV19	-	TRBD2	TRBJ2-1	CASSGGLAGYNEQFF	TGTGCCAGTAGTGGCGGACTAGCGGGCTACAATGAGCAGTTCTTC
TRBV18	-	TRBD1	TRBJ2-7	CASSPDRGHEQYF	TGTGCCAGCTCACCCGACAGGGGGCACGAGCAGTACTTC
TRBV5-4	once	-	TRBJ1-2	CASSAPWAGRTF	TGTGCCAGCAGCGCACCTTGGGCAGGGAGAACCTTC
TRBV14	-	-	TRBJ2-7	CASSPLDFPSSYEQYF	TGTGCCAGCAGCCCGTTGGACTTCCCTAGCTCCTACGAGCAGTACTTC
TRBV5-6	-	-	TRBJ2-7	CASSLGGPSWQYF	TGTGCCAGCAGCTTGGGCGGGCCCTCATGGCAGTACTTC
TRBV5-1	-	-	TRBJ1-5	CASSLGGHNQPQHF	TGCGCCAGCAGCTTAGGCGGACACAATCAGCCCCAGCATTTT
TRBV9	-	-	TRBJ1-1	CASSASIITEAFF	TGTGCCAGCAGCGCTAGTATCATTACCGAAGCTTTCTTT
TRBV5-1	-	TRBD2	TRBJ2-3	CASSSGSGGRTDTQYF	TGCGCCAGCAGCTCCGGCAGCGGGGGACGCACAGATACGCAGTATTTT
TRBV14	-	TRBD2	TRBJ2-7	CASSLRPGGPDEQYF	TGTGCCAGCAGCCTTAGACCGGGAGGGCCGGACGAGCAGTACTTC
TRBV5-1	-	-	TRBJ2-6	CASSLVRRRSGANVLTF	TGCGCCAGCAGCTTGGTGCGCCGGCGCTCTGGGGCCAACGTCCTGACTTTC
TRBV7-9	-	-	TRBJ1-1	CASSFHSEAFF	TGTGCCAGCAGCTTTCACTCTGAAGCTTTCTTT
TRBV2	-	-	TRBJ1-5	CASSDQGQSNQPQHF	TGTGCCAGCAGTGATCAGGGACAATCCAATCAGCCCCAGCATTTT
TRBV29-1	-	TRBD1	TRBJ2-3	CSGQGALTDTQYF	TGCAGCGGGCAGGGGGCCCTCACAGATACGCAGTATTTT
TRBV30	-	-	TRBJ1-1	CAWRREGFKNTEAFF	TGTGCCTGGAGGCGGGAGGGCTTCAAGAACACTGAAGCTTTCTTT
TRBV10-2	-	-	TRBJ1-6	CASSVWQGWGSPLHF	TGCGCCAGCAGTGTTTGGCAGGGTTGGGGTTCACCCCTCCACTTT
TRBV7-3	few	-	TRBJ2-1	CASSLNSPPGNEQFF	TGTGCCAGCAGCTTAAATAGCCCTCCGGGCAATGAGCAGTTCTTC
TRBV12-5	-	TRBD2	TRBJ2-2	CASGSSGRTGELFF	TGTGCTAGTGGTTCTAGCGGGAGAACCGGGGAGCTGTTTTTT
TRBV9	-	-	TRBJ2-1	CASSASGSSYNEQFF	TGTGCCAGCAGCGCGAGCGGTAGCTCCTACAATGAGCAGTTCTTC
TRBV11-2	-	-	TRBJ1-1	CASSLLTGLNTEAFF	TGTGCCAGCAGCCTTCTGACAGGACTGAACACTGAAGCTTTCTTT
TRBV29-1	-	TRBD2	TRBJ2-1	CSGRGGSSREQFF	TGCAGCGGGAGGGGCGGGAGCTCTCGGGAGCAGTTCTTC
TRBV11-3	-	-	TRBJ1-1	CASSRGHEAFF	TGTGCCAGCAGTCGAGGGCATGAAGCTTTCTTT
TRBV13	-	-	TRBJ1-1	CASSSRDHKTEAFF	TGTGCCAGCAGCTCCCGGGACCATAAGACTGAAGCTTTCTTT
TRBV20-1	-	TRBD1	TRBJ2-1	CSADRANEQFF	TGCAGCGCGGACAGGGCGAATGAGCAGTTCTTC
TRBV2	-	-	TRBJ2-7	CASLSSYEQYF	TGTGCCAGCCTAAGCTCCTACGAGCAGTACTTC
TRBV11-3	-	-	TRBJ1-1	CASSPLNRVTEAFF	TGTGCCAGCAGCCCCCTAAACAGGGTTACTGAAGCTTTCTTT
TRBV10-3	-	-	TRBJ1-5	CATHGQSNQPQHF	TGTGCCACCCACGGACAGAGCAATCAGCCCCAGCATTTT
TRBV5-1	-	-	TRBJ2-5	CASSLAGAKETQYF	TGCGCCAGCAGCTTGGCAGGGGCGAAAGAGACCCAGTACTTC
TRBV14	-	TRBD2	TRBJ2-2	CASRRGGARTGELFF	TGTGCCAGCAGACGCGGGGGGGCGAGGACCGGGGAGCTGTTTTTT